These 27 T cell receptor beta chains came from one sample sequenced in a study of blood T cell repertoires in COVID-19. The assay was immunoSEQ multiplex PCR, and TCRdb's table has in-frame clones only and misses some. In the table there are roughly 360,000 clones, about four fifths of which are singletons. The sample comprised peripheral blood. Receptors originate from a human donor with acute or convalescent COVID-19. The donor label of this sample is uncertain.

J is TRBJ1-6 and V is TRBV6-5; D is perhaps TRBD1 (6 bases). V lost 8 bases and J lost 7, with 15 bases in between. Germline V CDR1 and CDR2: MNHEY, SVGAGI. The CDR3 extends over 14 amino acids. Here the CDR3 reads CASARGDINSPLHF. The CDR3 DNA sequence: TGTGCCAGCGCCCGGGGGGACATAAATTCACCCCTCCACTTT.

The gene calls are TRBV6-5 and TRBJ1-1, with 9 nucleotides matching TRBD1. The J segment lost 3 bases and the V segment lost 6 bases, leaving 5 bases of the junction unmatched. Germline lookup yields CDR1 MNHEY and CDR2 SVGAGI. The CDR3 contains 14 residues. The CDR3 reads CASSHTGGHTEAFF. The CDR3 DNA reads TGTGCCAGCAGCCATACAGGGGGCCACACTGAAGCTTTCTTT.

The genes are TRBV5-1 and TRBJ2-5; 13 nucleotides match TRBD2. The CDR3 sequence is 16 residues long. Per the germline V gene, CDR1 is SGHRS and CDR2 is YFSETQ. J lost 5 bases, V lost 6 bases, and 10 bases had no gene match. CDR3 DNA: TGCGCCAGCACCTTAACCGGGGGACTAGCGGGGGAGACCCAGTACTTC. It yields the protein CASTLTGGLAGETQYF.

This chain joins TRBV6-5 and TRBJ2-7; D is possibly TRBD2 (6 bases). The CDR3 extends over 15 amino acids. Germline V CDR1 and CDR2: MNHEY, SVGAGI. Trimming removed 2 bases from V and 6 bases from J, with 17 bases in between. The CDR3 bases are TGTGCCAGCAGTTACGATAGCGGCCCCGCTACCGAGCAGTACTTC. Translated, it gives CASSYDSGPATEQYF.

This chain uses TRBV7-2 with TRBJ2-5, with TRBD2 matching 11 bases. V lost 1 base, J lost 2 bases, and 3 bases stayed unmatched. CDR1 is SGHTA and CDR2 is FQGNSA in the germline V gene. The CDR3 is made up of 16 amino acids. CDR3: CASSLGLAGSQETQYF. CDR3 in DNA: TGTGCCAGCAGCTTAGGACTAGCGGGAAGTCAAGAGACCCAGTACTTC.

The chain links TRBV19 to TRBJ2-7, with a tentative D call TRBD1 (5 bases). The CDR3 covers 14 residues. The germline CDR1 and CDR2 sequences are LNHDA and SQIVND (reference sequence). Trimming cost V 5 bases and J 1 base, with 12 bases left between them. The CDR3 sequence: CASSGWAGSYEQYF. CDR3 DNA: TGTGCCAGTAGTGGGTGGGCAGGGTCCTACGAGCAGTACTTC.

This clone was counted between two and nine times. The chain employs TRBV5-1 and TRBJ2-5; possibly TRBD1 for D (6 bases). Trimming pared 3 bases from V and 1 base from J, leaving 10 bases between. CDR1 and CDR2 from the germline V gene are SGHRS and YFSETQ. This CDR3 contains 14 residues. CDR3 amino acids: CASSSGTRQETQYF. CDR3 DNA: TGCGCCAGCAGCTCCGGGACACGCCAAGAGACCCAGTACTTC.

The V call is TRBV30, the J call TRBJ1-2; 11 bases are a match to TRBD1. In germline, CDR1 is GTSNPN, CDR2 SVGIG (reference sequence). The CDR3 is 13 residues long. The junction had 5 bases not matched to a gene; V was cut back by 7 bases and J by 4 bases. CDR3: CASSGTGGYGYTF. Written as DNA, the CDR3 is TGTGCCTCTTCCGGGACAGGGGGCTATGGCTACACCTTC. Filled out from reference TRBV30 and TRBJ1-2, the complete variable domain reads SQTIHQWPATLVQPVGSPLSLECTVEGTSNPNLYWYRQAAGRGLQLLFYSVGIGQISSEVPQNLSASRPQDRQFILSSKKLLLSDSGFYLCASSGTGGYGYTFGSGTRLTVV.

The rearrangement uses TRBV29-1 and TRBJ2-7; possibly TRBD2 for D (5 bases). This CDR3 is 13 amino acids long. Germline values: CDR1 SQVTM, CDR2 ANQGSEA. V was pared by 0 bases and J by 0 bases, with 6 bases between. In DNA form, the CDR3 reads TGCAGCGTTGAAGATGGAGGCTCCTACGAGCAGTACTTC. Its protein is CSVEDGGSYEQYF.

This chain connects TRBV5-4 to TRBJ1-2; D possibly corresponds to TRBD1 (6 bases). This CDR3 spans 14 amino acids. V was clipped by 6 bases and J by 0 bases, with 12 bases between them. Germline CDR1 reads SGHNT; CDR2 reads YYREEE (reference sequence). The CDR3 reads CASKTQGSNYGYTF. The DNA for the CDR3 is TGTGCCAGCAAAACACAGGGATCTAACTATGGCTACACCTTC.

The chain employs TRBV5-5 and TRBJ1-6; D perhaps matches TRBD1 (5 bases). The germline V gene encodes CDR1 SGHKS and CDR2 YYEKEE (reference sequence). The germline V and J ends were trimmed by 4 bases and 6 bases, with 14 bases remaining between them. The CDR3 length is 15 residues. CDR3 residues: CASSDMGLLNSPLHF. The DNA of the CDR3 is TGTGCCAGCAGCGATATGGGGCTACTTAATTCACCCCTCCACTTT.

The rearrangement uses TRBV5-6 and TRBJ1-1; 8 positions match TRBD1. V lost 4 bases, J lost 0 bases, and 11 bases stayed unmatched. The CDR3 loop spans 17 amino acids. The germline V gene has CDR1 SGHDT and CDR2 YYEEEE. The CDR3 DNA is TGTGCCAGCAGCCCTGGCCGGGACAGGAAGATGAACACTGAAGCTTTCTTT. Encoded protein: CASSPGRDRKMNTEAFF.

J is TRBJ1-4 and V is TRBV6-5; tentative D call: TRBD1 (6 bases). The CDR3 has 14 residues. The V and J ends lost 6 bases and 11 bases respectively, with 19 bases between them. The germline V gene encodes CDR1 MNHEY and CDR2 SVGAGI. CDR3 bases: TGTGCCAGCAGGAGGCCCGGCAAGGGGGGGAAACTGTTTTTT. It translates to CASRRPGKGGKLFF.

The gene calls are TRBV12-3 or TRBV12-4 and TRBJ1-3; D uncertain. Trimming shortened V by 3 bases and J by 4 bases, and 4 bases separated the two germline ends. The CDR3 is 12 residues long. The CDR3 here is CASSLEGNTIYF. CDR3 bases: TGTGCCAGCAGTTTGGAGGGAAACACCATATATTTT.

The chain carries TRBV7-9 and TRBJ2-7; TRBD1 matches 8 bases. The ends lost 3 bases at V and 6 bases at J; junction bases unmatched: 7. The CDR3 runs 14 residues. Germline V CDR1 and CDR2: SEHNR, FQNEAQ (reference sequence). CDR3 residues: CASSFSTGVVEQYF. CDR3 bases: TGTGCCAGCAGCTTCTCGACAGGGGTAGTCGAGCAGTACTTC.

The rearrangement uses TRBV3-1 (or the pseudogene TRBV3-2) and TRBJ1-5, with TRBD1 identical over 7 bases. Germline V gives CDR1 LGHDT, CDR2 YNNKEL (reference sequence). The ends lost 5 bases at V and 6 bases at J; junction bases unmatched: 4. This CDR3 spans 13 amino acids. CDR3 in DNA: TGTGCCAGCAGCACTACAGGGGTTCAGCCCCAGCATTTT. It specifies CASSTTGVQPQHF.

This chain links TRBV3-1 (or the pseudogene TRBV3-2) with TRBJ1-1; maybe TRBD1 (5 bases). Trimming left V 3 bases short and J 6 bases short, with 8 bases between. The germline gives CDR1 LGHDT, CDR2 YNNKEL (reference sequence). The CDR3 has 12 residues. The CDR3 is CASSQDISEAFF. The CDR3 DNA reads as TGTGCCAGCAGCCAGGACATCTCTGAAGCTTTCTTT.

The CDR3 is CATDRDRGTYEQYF. DNA of the CDR3: TGTGCCACAGACCGGGACAGGGGGACCTACGAGCAGTACTTC. This sequence joins TRBV2 and TRBJ2-7; the match to TRBD1 covers 11 bases. CDR3 length equals 14 residues. V gave up 10 bases and J gave up 2 bases; unmatched junction bases: 7. Per germline, CDR1 SNHLY and CDR2 FYNNEI.

About this clone: In the same sample, other DNA sequences code for this CDR3. CDR3 amino acids: CASTRQPMNTEAFF. CDR3 nucleotide sequence: TGTGCCAGCACCCGACAGCCCATGAACACTGAAGCTTTCTTT. The chain carries TRBV2 and TRBJ1-1; weak D call: TRBD1 (5 bases). Germline V lookup: CDR1 SNHLY, CDR2 FYNNEI. The V and J ends lost 7 bases and 0 bases respectively, with 12 bases between them. The CDR3 runs to 14 residues.

Turning to this clone: This specimen includes other DNA sequences encoding the same CDR3. The chain couples TRBV5-5 to TRBJ2-5; D is uncertain. From germline, CDR1 is SGHKS and CDR2 YYEKEE (reference sequence). Trimming took off 0 bases at V and 5 bases at J, with 5 bases between the two ends. The CDR3 runs to 12 residues. The CDR3 nucleotides are TGTGCCAGCAGCTTGGTCGGGGAGACCCAGTACTTC. It translates to CASSLVGETQYF. The whole variable domain, filled in from reference TRBV5-5 and TRBJ2-5, reads DAGVTQSPTHLIKTRGQQVTLRCSPISGHKSVSWYQQVLGQGPQFIFQYYEKEERGRGNFPDRFSARQFPNYSSELNVNALLLGDSALYLCASSLVGETQYFGPGTRLLVL.

The V gene is TRBV4-2, the J gene TRBJ1-4, with 8 bases matching TRBD1. Germline V CDR1 and CDR2: LGHNA, YNFKEQ. The V gene end was trimmed by 2 bases and the J gene end by 3 bases; junction bases not matched to a gene: 5. This CDR3 is built from 16 residues. CDR3 DNA: TGTGCCAGCAGCCAATCCAGGGGGCCTGCTAATGAAAAACTGTTTTTT. Residues: CASSQSRGPANEKLFF.

The genes are TRBV7-9 and TRBJ1-2; the D gene is possibly TRBD1 (6 bases). The CDR3 loop spans 15 amino acids. V gave up 5 bases and J gave up 1 base, with 14 bases separating them. Per the germline V gene, CDR1 is SEHNR and CDR2 is FQNEAQ (reference sequence). CDR3 coding DNA: TGTGCCAGCAGCCTCGGGCAGGGGCTTAACTATGGCTACACCTTC. Its protein is CASSLGQGLNYGYTF.

The chain is built from TRBV19 and TRBJ1-5; possible D gene TRBD1, 6 bases. The ends were cut back, 2 bases at V and 0 bases at J, with 17 bases in the middle. The CDR3 sequence is 18 residues long. Germline V gives CDR1 LNHDA, CDR2 SQIVND (reference sequence). The CDR3, as DNA: TGTGCCAGTAGTATACGGGCCGGGACATCCTATAGCAATCAGCCCCAGCATTTT. Translated: CASSIRAGTSYSNQPQHF.

Here the CDR3 DNA reads TGTGCCAGCTCACCCATTTATGGGCGGGGGGGCCACAATGAGCAGTTCTTC. Translated, it gives CASSPIYGRGGHNEQFF. This chain links TRBV18 with TRBJ2-1; TRBD2 agrees at 9 bases. The CDR3 totals 17 residues. J was trimmed by 5 bases and V by 3 bases; bases with no gene match: 11. Germline assignment: CDR1 KGHSH and CDR2 LQKENI.

The sample holds a few counts of this clone. The chain has TRBV7-2 and TRBJ1-5; possible D gene TRBD1, 5 bases. Germline-derived CDR1 and CDR2 are SGHTA and FQGNSA. V was cut by 5 bases and J by 2 bases, with 7 bases left in between. The CDR3 runs 13 residues. CDR3 sequence reads: CASSQQGNQPQHF. The DNA of the CDR3 is TGTGCCAGCAGCCAACAGGGCAATCAGCCCCAGCATTTT.

The V and J genes are TRBV27 and TRBJ2-2, with D unclear. The CDR3 runs 17 residues. V was cut by 1 base and J by 0 bases, with 12 bases left in between. CDR1 and CDR2 (germline): MNHEY, SMNVEV (reference sequence). The CDR3 reads CASSLLSVRANTGELFF. For the CDR3, the DNA is TGTGCCAGCAGTTTATTGTCGGTTCGGGCGAACACCGGGGAGCTGTTTTTT.

CDR3 protein: CASSPRDRAGGYTF. CDR3 in DNA: TGTGCCAGCAGCCCCCGGGACAGGGCCGGGGGCTACACCTTC. This chain joins TRBV3-1 (or the pseudogene TRBV3-2) and TRBJ1-2; TRBD1 agrees at 9 bases. The J segment lost 8 bases and the V segment lost 4 bases, leaving 8 bases of the junction unmatched. CDR3 length equals 14 residues. Germline CDR1 and CDR2: LGHDT and YNNKEL (reference sequence).